This T cell receptor (beta chain) was sequenced in a study of cytotoxic CD8 clonotypes in ibrutinib-treated CLL. Study-wide background: Per sample, productive templates averaged about 240,000 and productive rearrangements averaged roughly 91,000.

The intended depth for sequencing was 1 in 200,000 to 1 in 1 million T cells. Assay: immunoSEQ multiplex PCR; the TCRdb copy retains only in-frame clones and omits some. Of about 97,000 clones detected, over 60% appear once; the ten largest clones hold 20% to 25%. This CDR3 is built from 15 residues. V gave up 1 base and J gave up 3 bases, with 11 bases separating them. The germline V gene encodes CDR1 SGHTA and CDR2 FQGNSA. The TCR sequence derives from a human donor with chronic lymphocytic leukemia. The sequencing used PBMCs, collected after 24 months of ibrutinib treatment. The genes are TRBV7-2 and TRBJ2-3; TRBD2 is a possible D gene (6 bases). The CDR3 bases are TGTGCCAGCAGCTTAGATCAGGAGGGGACAGATACGCAGTATTTT. This codes for CASSLDQEGTDTQYF.